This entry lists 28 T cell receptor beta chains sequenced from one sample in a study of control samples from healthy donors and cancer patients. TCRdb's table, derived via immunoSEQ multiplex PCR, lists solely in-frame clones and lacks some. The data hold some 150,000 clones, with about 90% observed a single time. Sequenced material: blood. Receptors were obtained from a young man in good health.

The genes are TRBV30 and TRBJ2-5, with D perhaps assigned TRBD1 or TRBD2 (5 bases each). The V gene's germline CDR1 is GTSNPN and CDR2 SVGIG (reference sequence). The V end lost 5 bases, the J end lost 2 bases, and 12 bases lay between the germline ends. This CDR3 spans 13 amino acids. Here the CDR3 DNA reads TGTGCCTGGGGTCTGGGGGATCAAGAGACCCAGTACTTC. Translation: CAWGLGDQETQYF.

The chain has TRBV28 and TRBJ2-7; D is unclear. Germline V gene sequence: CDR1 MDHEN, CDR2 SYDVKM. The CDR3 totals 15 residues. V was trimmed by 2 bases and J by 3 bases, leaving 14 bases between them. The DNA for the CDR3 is TGTGCCAGCAGTTTACGATACACATTGGGCTACGAGCAGTACTTC. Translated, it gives CASSLRYTLGYEQYF.

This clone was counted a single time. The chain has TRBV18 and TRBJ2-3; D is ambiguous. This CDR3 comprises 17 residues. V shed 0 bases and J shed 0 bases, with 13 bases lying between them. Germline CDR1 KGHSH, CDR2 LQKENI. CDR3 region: CASSPPSTRASTDTQYF. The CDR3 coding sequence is TGTGCCAGCTCACCACCTTCGACCCGTGCTAGCACAGATACGCAGTATTTT.

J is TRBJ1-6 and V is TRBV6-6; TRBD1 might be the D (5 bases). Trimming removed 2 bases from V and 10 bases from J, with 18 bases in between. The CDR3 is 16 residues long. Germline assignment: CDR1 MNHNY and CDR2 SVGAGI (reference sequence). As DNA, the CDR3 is TGTGCCAGCAGTTACAACAGGAACCTCCAACGGTCACCCCTCCACTTT. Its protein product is CASSYNRNLQRSPLHF.

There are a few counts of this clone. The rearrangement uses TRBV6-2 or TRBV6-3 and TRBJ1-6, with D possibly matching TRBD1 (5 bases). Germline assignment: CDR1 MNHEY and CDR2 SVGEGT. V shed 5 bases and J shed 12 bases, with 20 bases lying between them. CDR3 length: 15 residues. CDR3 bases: TGTGCCAGCAGTGGACCTATGGACATCCCAGAACCCCTCCACTTT. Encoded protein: CASSGPMDIPEPLHF.

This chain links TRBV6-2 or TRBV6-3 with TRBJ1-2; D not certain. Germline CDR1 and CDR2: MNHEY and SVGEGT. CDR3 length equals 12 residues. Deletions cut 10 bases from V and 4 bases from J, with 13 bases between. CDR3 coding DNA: TGTGCCACCCGCCCGGAATTCTATGGCTACACCTTC. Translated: CATRPEFYGYTF.

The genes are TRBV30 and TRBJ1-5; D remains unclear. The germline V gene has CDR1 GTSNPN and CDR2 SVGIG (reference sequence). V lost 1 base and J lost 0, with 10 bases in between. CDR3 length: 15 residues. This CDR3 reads CAWSAPEYSNQPQHF. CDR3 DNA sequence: TGTGCCTGGAGTGCACCAGAGTATAGCAATCAGCCCCAGCATTTT.

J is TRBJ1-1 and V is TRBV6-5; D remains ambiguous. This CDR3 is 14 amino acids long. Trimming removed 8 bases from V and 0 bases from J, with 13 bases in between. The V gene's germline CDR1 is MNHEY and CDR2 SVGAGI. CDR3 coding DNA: TGTGCCAGCCGAGCCAACTATATGAACACTGAAGCTTTCTTT. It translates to CASRANYMNTEAFF.

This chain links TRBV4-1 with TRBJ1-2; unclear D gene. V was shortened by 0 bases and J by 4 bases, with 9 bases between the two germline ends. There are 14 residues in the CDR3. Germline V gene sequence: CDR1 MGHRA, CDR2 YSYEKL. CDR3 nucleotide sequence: TGCGCCAGCAGCCAAGAGGAAGGAGTCTATGGCTACACCTTC. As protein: CASSQEEGVYGYTF.

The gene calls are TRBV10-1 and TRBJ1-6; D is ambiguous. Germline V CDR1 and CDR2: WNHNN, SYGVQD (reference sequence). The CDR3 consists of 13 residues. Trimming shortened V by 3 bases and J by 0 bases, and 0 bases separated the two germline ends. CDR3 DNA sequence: TGCGCCAGCAGTGACTCCTATAATTCACCCCTCCACTTT. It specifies CASSDSYNSPLHF.

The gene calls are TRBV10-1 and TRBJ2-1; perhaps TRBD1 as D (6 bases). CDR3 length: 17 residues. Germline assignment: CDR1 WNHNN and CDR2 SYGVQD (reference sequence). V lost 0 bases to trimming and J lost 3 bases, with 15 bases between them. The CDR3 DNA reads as TGCGCCAGCAGTGAGTCGAATCTTGGCAGGGGCTACAATGAGCAGTTCTTC. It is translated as CASSESNLGRGYNEQFF.

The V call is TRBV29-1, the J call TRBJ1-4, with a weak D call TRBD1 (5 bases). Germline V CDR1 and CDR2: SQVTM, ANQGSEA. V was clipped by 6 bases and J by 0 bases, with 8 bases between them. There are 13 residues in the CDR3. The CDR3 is CSVLTATNEKLFF. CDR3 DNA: TGCAGCGTGTTGACAGCAACTAATGAAAAACTGTTTTTT.

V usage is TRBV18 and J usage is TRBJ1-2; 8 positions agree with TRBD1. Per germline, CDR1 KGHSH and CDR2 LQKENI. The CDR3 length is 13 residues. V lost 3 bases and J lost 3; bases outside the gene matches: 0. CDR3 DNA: TGTGCCAGCTCACCGGGACAGGACTATGGCTACACCTTC. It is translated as CASSPGQDYGYTF.

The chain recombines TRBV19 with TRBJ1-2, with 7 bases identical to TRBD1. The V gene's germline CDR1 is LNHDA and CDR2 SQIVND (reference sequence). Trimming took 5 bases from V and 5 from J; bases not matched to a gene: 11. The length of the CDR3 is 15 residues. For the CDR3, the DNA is TGTGCCAGTAGTTCTCCCAGACAGGGCTTGTATGGCTACACCTTC. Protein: CASSSPRQGLYGYTF.

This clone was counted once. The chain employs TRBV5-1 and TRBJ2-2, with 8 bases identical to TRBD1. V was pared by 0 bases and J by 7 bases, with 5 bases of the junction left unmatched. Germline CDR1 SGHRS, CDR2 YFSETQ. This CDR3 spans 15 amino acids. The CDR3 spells CASSLGQGAIGELFF. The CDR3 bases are TGCGCCAGCAGCTTGGGGCAGGGGGCGATCGGGGAGCTGTTTTTT.

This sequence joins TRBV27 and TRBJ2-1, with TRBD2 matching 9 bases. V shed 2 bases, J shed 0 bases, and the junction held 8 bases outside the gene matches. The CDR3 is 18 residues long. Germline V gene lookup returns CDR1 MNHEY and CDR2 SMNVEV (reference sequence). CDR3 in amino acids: CASSLNPLLAGSYNEQFF. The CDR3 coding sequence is TGTGCCAGCAGTTTAAACCCATTACTAGCGGGCTCCTACAATGAGCAGTTCTTC.

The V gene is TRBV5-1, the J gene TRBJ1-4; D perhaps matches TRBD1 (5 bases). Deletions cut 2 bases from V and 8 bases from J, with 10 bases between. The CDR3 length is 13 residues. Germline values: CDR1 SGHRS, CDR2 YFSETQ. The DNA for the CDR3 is TGCGCCAGCAGCTTAGGGGTAGGGGAAAAACTGTTTTTT. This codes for CASSLGVGEKLFF.

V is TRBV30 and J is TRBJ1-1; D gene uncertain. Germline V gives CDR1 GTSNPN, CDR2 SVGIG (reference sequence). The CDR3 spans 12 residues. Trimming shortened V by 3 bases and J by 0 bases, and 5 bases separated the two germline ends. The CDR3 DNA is TGTGCCTGGAGGCTCATGAACACTGAAGCTTTCTTT. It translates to CAWRLMNTEAFF.

The CDR3 sequence is CASSVVGDSSYEQYF. In DNA, the CDR3 is TGTGCCAGCAGCGTAGTTGGGGACAGCTCCTACGAGCAGTACTTC. The chain joins TRBV9 to TRBJ2-7; 7 nucleotides line up with TRBD1. There are 15 residues in the CDR3. CDR1 and CDR2 from the germline V gene are SGDLS and YYNGEE. V lost 0 bases to trimming and J lost 0 bases; unmatched junction nucleotides: 3.

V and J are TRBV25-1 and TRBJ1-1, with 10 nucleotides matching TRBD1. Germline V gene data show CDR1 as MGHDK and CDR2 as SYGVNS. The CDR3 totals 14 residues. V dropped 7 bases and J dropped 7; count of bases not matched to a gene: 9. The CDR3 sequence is CASIGTGVYVEAFF. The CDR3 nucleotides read TGTGCCAGCATCGGGACAGGGGTTTATGTTGAAGCTTTCTTT.

CDR3 residues: CASSSGAGADTGELFF. In DNA form, the CDR3 reads TGTGCCAGCAGCTCGGGGGCGGGGGCCGACACCGGGGAGCTGTTTTTT. The chain carries TRBV21-1 and TRBJ2-2; the table's D call TRBD2 went unverified against the DNA. TRBV21-1 is recorded as a pseudogene. The CDR3 sequence is 16 residues long.

In DNA, the CDR3 is TGTGCCAGCAGCTTAGTAGACCTAAACTACGAGCAGTACTTC. This codes for CASSLVDLNYEQYF. The chain carries TRBV7-9 and TRBJ2-7; no definite D call. V lost 1 base and J lost 3, with 10 bases in between. The CDR3 is made up of 14 amino acids. The germline CDR1 and CDR2 sequences are SEHNR and FQNEAQ (reference sequence).

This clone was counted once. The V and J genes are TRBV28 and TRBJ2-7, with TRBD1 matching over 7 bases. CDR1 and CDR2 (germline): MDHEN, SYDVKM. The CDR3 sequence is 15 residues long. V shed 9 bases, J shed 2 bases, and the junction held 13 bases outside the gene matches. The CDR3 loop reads CASGTGTALPYEQYF. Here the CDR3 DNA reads TGTGCCAGTGGTACCGGGACAGCCCTCCCCTACGAGCAGTACTTC.

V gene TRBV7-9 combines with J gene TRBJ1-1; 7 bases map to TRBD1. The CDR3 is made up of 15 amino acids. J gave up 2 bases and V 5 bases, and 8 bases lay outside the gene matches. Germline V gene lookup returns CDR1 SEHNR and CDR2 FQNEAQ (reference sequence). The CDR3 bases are TGTGCCAGCAGCCTCCGGGCAGGGGGTAACACTGAAGCTTTCTTT. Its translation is CASSLRAGGNTEAFF.

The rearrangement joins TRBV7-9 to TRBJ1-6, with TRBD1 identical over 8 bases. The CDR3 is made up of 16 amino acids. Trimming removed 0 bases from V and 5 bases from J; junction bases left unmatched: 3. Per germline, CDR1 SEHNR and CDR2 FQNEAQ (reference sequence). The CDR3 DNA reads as TGTGCCAGCAGCTTAGCGGGGACAGGACATAATTCACCCCTCCACTTT. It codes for CASSLAGTGHNSPLHF.

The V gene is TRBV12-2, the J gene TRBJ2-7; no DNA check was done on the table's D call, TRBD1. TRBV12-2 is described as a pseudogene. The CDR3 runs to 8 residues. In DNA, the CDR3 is TGTGCATCATACGAGCAGTACTTC. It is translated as CASYEQYF.

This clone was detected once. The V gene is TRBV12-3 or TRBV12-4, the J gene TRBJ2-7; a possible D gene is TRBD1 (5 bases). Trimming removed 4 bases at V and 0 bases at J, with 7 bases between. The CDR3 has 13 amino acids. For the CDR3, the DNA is TGTGCCAGCAGTTACAGGAGCTCCTACGAGCAGTACTTC. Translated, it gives CASSYRSSYEQYF.

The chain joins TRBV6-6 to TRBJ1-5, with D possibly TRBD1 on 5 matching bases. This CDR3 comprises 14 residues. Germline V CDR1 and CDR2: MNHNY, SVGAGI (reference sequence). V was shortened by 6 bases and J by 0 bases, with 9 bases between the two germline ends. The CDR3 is CASRGTYSNQPQHF. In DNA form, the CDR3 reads TGTGCCAGCAGGGGGACTTATAGCAATCAGCCCCAGCATTTT.